This entry describes one T cell receptor beta chain. In the source study's methods: Reference gene primers were amplified, and this amplification served to estimate nucleated cell counts. Here immunoSEQ multiplex PCR was the method, and the copy in TCRdb shows in-frame clones only, minus some. Clonal size and the V and J genes are those of that table, whereas D and trimming came from the DNA. The table has 250,000 or so clones, approximately 89% seen once. The data derive from a study of blood T cell repertoires in COVID-19. About the study: From the United States, Italy and Spain came samples of acute and convalescent COVID-19.

Participant-reported clinical history was the basis for cohort assignment. Symptom resolution, clearance, or two negative PCRs marked the recovered donors of Cohort 3. The CDR3 length is 16 residues. The trim removed 5 bases at V and 3 bases at J, leaving 10 bases unmatched. The germline gives CDR1 SGHAT, CDR2 FQNNGV. The receptor comes from a woman in her late teens or twenties who had recovered from COVID-19. The chain carries TRBV11-2 and TRBJ1-2; TRBD1 matches 9 bases. What was sequenced was PBMCs or T cells enriched from blood (not recorded which). CDR3 sequence (DNA): TGTGCCAGCAGCACATTACAGGGGGCGTTGGACTATGGCTACACCTTC. Translation gives CASSTLQGALDYGYTF.